Reported below is one T cell receptor beta chain. The CDR3 loop spans 16 amino acids. V shed 5 bases and J 4 bases; nucleotides not matched to a gene: 10. The V gene's germline CDR1 is SGHTA and CDR2 FQGNSA. These data belong to a study of blood T cell repertoires in COVID-19. The wider study: Samples representing acute and convalescent COVID-19 were sourced from the United States, Italy and Spain.

Repertoires were generated with immunoSEQ multiplex PCR, while TCRdb's copy carries only in-frame clones and drops some. This table has 140,000 to 150,000 clones, 65% to 85% appearing once. Sequenced sample: PBMCs or T cells enriched from blood (not recorded which). The clonotype comes from a woman aged 45-60 years who had been exposed to COVID-19. J is TRBJ2-1 and V is TRBV7-2, with 8 bases lining up with TRBD2. CDR3 loop: CASSPGGGGSYNEQFF. CDR3 nucleotides: TGTGCCAGCAGCCCCGGGGGGGGCGGGAGTTACAATGAGCAGTTCTTC.